This TCR beta chain was identified in a study of Graves' ophthalmopathy and Graves' hyperthyroidism. This clonotype has at least ten counts. CDR3 regions of TCR beta were amplified from RNA transcripts. HTBI primers primed a first-round RT-PCR, and a second-round multiplex PCR followed. TCRdb analysed the multiplex PCR reads with MiXCR anew, one entry per CDR3 protein. Here the sample spans about 660,000 distinct CDR3 sequences, over 40% being singletons. From germline, CDR1 is SEHNR and CDR2 FQNEAQ (reference sequence). The V gene end was trimmed by 5 bases and the J gene end by 6 bases; junction bases not matched to a gene: 7. There are 13 residues in the CDR3.

Sequencing was performed on peripheral blood. This chain links TRBV7-9 with TRBJ2-7, with 7 bases identical to TRBD1. The sequence came from an adult man with Graves' ophthalmopathy. Written as DNA, the CDR3 is TGTGCCAGCAGCGCAAGAGGGGGCAGCGAGCAGTACTTC. The encoded protein is CASSARGGSEQYF.